This TCR beta chain emerged from a study of graft-versus-host responses after intestinal transplantation. Whole-study context: Uniformly, recipients were administered anti-thymocyte globulin induction with subsequent tacrolimus and steroids for 3 to 4 years. Whole-study findings and limits: Analysis identified GvH clones in recipient marrow, with some appearing first in ileum or blood.

This clone appeared once. Its antigen remains unidentified. The CDR3 loop spans 14 amino acids. Germline V lookup: CDR1 ENHRY, CDR2 SYGVKD. The J segment lost 1 base and the V segment lost 11 bases, leaving 10 bases of the junction unmatched. The data were produced by immunoSEQ multiplex PCR, yet TCRdb's version contains in-frame clones alone and is incomplete. The data show about 47,000 clones, about 93% seen once. The sequences come from PBMCs, collected roughly 760 days after a first intestinal transplant, on the day of a second. The TCR originated in a human patient who received an intestinal transplant, so some T cells may come from the graft donor. The genes are TRBV10-3 and TRBJ2-7; TRBD2 agrees at 8 bases. DNA for the CDR3: TGTGCCGCGGGGGGATCGGGTGAGTCCTACGAGCAGTACTTC. Its translation: CAAGGSGESYEQYF.